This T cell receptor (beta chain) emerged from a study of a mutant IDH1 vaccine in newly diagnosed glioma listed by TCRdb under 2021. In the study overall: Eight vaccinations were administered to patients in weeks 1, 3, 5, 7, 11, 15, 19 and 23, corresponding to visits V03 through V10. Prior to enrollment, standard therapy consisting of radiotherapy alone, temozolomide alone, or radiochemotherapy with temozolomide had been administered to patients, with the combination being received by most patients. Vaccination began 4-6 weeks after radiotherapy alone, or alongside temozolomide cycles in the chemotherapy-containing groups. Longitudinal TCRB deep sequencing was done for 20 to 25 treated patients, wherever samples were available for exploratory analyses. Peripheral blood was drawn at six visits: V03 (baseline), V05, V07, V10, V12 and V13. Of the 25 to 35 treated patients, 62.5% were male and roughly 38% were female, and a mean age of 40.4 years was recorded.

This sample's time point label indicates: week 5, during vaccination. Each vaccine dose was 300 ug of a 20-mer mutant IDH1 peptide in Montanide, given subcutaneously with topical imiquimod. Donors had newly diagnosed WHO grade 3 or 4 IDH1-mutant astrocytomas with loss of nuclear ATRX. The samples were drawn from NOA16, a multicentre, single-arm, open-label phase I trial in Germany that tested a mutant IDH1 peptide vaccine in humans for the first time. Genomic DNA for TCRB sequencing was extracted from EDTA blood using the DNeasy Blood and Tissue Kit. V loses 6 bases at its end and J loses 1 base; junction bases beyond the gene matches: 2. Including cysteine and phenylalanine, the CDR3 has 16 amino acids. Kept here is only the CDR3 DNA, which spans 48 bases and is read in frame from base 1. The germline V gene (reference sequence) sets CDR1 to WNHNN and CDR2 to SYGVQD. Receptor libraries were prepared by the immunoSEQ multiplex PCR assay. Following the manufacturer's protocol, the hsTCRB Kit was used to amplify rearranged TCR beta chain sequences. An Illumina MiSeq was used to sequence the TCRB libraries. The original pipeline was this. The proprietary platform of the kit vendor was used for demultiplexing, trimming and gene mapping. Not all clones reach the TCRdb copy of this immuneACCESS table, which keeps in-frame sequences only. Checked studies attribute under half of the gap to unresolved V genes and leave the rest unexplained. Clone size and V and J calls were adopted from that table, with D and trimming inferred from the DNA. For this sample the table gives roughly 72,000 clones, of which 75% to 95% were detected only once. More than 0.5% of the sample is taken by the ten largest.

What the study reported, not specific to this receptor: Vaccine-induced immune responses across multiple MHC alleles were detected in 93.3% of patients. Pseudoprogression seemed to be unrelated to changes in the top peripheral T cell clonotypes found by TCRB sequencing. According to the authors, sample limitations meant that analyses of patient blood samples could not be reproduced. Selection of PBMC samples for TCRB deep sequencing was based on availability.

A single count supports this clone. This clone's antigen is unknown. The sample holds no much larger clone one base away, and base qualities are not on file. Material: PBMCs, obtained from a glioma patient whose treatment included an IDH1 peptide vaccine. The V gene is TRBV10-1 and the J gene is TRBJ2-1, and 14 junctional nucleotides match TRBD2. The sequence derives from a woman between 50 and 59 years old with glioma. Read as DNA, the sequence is TGCGCCAGCAGAGGGACTAGCGGGAGTTCCTACAATGAGCAGTTCTTC. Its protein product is CASRGTSGSSYNEQFF.